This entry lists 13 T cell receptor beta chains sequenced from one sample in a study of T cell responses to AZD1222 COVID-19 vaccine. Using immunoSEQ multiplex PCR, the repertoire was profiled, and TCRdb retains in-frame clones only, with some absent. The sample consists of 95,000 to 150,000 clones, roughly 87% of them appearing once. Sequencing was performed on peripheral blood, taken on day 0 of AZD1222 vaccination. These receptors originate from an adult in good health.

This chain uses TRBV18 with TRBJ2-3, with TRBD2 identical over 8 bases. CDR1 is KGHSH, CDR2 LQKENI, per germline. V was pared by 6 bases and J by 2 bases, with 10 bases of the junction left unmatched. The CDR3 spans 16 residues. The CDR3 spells CASSHGGGLVTDTQYF. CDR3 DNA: TGTGCCAGCTCTCACGGCGGGGGGTTGGTCACAGATACGCAGTATTTT. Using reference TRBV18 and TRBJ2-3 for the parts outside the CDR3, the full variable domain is NAGVMQNPRHLVRRRGQEARLRCSPMKGHSHVYWYRQLPEEGLKFMVYLQKENIIDESGMPKERFSAEFPKEGPSILRIQQVVRGDSAAYFCASSHGGGLVTDTQYFGPGTRLTVL.

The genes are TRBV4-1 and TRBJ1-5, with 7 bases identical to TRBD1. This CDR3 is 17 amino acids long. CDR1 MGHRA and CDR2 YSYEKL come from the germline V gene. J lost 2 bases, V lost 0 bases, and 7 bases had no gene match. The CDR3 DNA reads TGCGCCAGCAGCCAAGAGGGACAGCCTCACGGCAATCAGCCCCAGCATTTT. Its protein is CASSQEGQPHGNQPQHF.

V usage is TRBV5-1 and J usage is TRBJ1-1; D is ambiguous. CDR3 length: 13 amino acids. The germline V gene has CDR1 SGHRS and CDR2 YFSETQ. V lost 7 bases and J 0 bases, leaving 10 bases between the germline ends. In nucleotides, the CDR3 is TGCGCCAGCGGCCCTGGGTTGAACACTGAAGCTTTCTTT. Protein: CASGPGLNTEAFF. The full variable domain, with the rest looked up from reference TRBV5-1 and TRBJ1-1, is KAGVTQTPRYLIKTRGQQVTLSCSPISGHRSVSWYQQTPGQGLQFLFEYFSETQRNKGNFPGRFSGRQFSNSRSEMNVSTLELGDSALYLCASGPGLNTEAFFGQGTRLTVV.

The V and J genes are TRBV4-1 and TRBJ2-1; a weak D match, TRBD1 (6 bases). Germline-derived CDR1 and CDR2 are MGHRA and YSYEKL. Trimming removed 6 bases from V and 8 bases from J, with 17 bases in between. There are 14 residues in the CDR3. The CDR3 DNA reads TGCGCCAGCAGGGTCCCTGGGGGCAGGGATGAGCAGTTCTTC. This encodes CASRVPGGRDEQFF.

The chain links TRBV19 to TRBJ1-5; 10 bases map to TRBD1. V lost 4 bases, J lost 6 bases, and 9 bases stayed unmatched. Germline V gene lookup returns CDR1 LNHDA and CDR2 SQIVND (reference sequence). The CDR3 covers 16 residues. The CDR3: CASSTYAGTGAQPQHF. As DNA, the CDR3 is TGTGCCAGTAGTACTTATGCCGGGACAGGGGCTCAGCCCCAGCATTTT.

As DNA, the CDR3 is TGTGCCTGGAGTGTACAGGGTGGGGCCAACGTCCTGACTTTC. Protein product: CAWSVQGGANVLTF. The chain links TRBV30 to TRBJ2-6; D possibly corresponds to TRBD1 (6 bases). V shed 0 bases and J shed 3 bases, with 6 bases lying between them. The length of the CDR3 is 14 residues. Germline CDR1 reads GTSNPN; CDR2 reads SVGIG (reference sequence).

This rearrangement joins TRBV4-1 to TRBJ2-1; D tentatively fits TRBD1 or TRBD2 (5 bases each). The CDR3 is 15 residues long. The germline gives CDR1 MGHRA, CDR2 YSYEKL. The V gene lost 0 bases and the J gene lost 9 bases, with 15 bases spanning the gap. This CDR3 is CASSQEGASRGEQFF. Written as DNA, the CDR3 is TGCGCCAGCAGCCAAGAAGGGGCTAGCCGGGGTGAGCAGTTCTTC.

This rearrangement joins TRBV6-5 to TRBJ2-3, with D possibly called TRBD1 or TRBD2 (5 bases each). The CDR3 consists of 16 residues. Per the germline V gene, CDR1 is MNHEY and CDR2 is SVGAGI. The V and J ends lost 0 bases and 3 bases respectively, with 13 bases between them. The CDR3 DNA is TGTGCCAGCAGTTACTCGAGGGGTGGGTTAACAGATACGCAGTATTTT. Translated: CASSYSRGGLTDTQYF.

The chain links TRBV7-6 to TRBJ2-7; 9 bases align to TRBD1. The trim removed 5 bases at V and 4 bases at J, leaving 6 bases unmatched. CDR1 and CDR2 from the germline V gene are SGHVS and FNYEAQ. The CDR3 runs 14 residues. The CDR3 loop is CASSLRGQGYEQYF. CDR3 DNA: TGTGCCAGCAGCCTAAGGGGACAGGGTTACGAGCAGTACTTC.

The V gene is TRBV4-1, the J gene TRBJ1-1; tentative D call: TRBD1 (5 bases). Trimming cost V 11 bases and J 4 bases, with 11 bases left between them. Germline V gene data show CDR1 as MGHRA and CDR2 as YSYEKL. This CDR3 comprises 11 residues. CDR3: CAARGGTEAFF. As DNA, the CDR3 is TGCGCCGCCCGGGGGGGCACTGAAGCTTTCTTT.

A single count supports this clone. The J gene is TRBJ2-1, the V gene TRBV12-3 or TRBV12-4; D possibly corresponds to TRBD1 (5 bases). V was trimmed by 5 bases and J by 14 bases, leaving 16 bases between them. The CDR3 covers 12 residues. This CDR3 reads CASSTRQQKKFF. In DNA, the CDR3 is TGTGCCAGCAGTACGCGACAGCAAAAGAAGTTCTTC.

The CDR3 DNA follows: TGCGCCAGCCAATCGAGCACCGGGACTAGCGCTTCCTACGAGCAGTACTTC. Translation gives CASQSSTGTSASYEQYF. V is TRBV5-1 and J is TRBJ2-7, with 10 positions matching TRBD2. Unmatched junction bases numbered 14, after V lost 7 bases and J lost 1 base. CDR1 and CDR2 (germline): SGHRS, YFSETQ. This CDR3 has 17 amino acids.

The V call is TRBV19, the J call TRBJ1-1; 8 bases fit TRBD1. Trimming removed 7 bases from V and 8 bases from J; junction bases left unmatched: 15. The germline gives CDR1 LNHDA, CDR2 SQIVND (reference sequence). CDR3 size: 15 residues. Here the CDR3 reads CASNSRTGLIKEAFF. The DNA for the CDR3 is TGTGCCAGTAACAGCCGGACAGGGTTGATTAAGGAAGCTTTCTTT.